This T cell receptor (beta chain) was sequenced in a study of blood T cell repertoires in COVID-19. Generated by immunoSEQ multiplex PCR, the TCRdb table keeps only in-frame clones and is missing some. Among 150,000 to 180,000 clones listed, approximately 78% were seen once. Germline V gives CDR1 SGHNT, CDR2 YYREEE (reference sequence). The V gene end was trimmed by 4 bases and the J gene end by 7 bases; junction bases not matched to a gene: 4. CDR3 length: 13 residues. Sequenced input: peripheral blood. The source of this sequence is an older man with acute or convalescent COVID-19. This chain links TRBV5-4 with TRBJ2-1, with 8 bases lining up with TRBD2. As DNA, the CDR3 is TGTGCCAGCAGCCCGGGAGGGGGTAATGAGCAGTTCTTC. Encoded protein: CASSPGGGNEQFF.